This entry lists 20 T cell receptor beta chains sequenced from one sample in a study of blood T cell repertoires in COVID-19. Repertoires were generated with immunoSEQ multiplex PCR, while TCRdb's copy carries only in-frame clones and drops some. The data contain over 250,000 clones, 88% of them singletons. Sequencing used PBMCs or T cells enriched from blood (not recorded which). The source is a woman aged 30 to 39 who had recovered from COVID-19.

V usage is TRBV2 and J usage is TRBJ2-1, with a weak D call TRBD1 (7 bases). The CDR3 extends over 11 amino acids. V gave up 6 bases and J gave up 11 bases, with 11 bases separating them. Germline V gene lookup returns CDR1 SNHLY and CDR2 FYNNEI. CDR3 loop: CASSAGQKQFF. The CDR3 bases are TGTGCCAGCAGCGCGGGACAGAAGCAGTTCTTC.

This chain connects TRBV18 to TRBJ1-2, with D unclear. This CDR3 contains 13 residues. Germline CDR1 is KGHSH and CDR2 is LQKENI. Trimming took off 6 bases at V and 4 bases at J, with 12 bases between the two ends. CDR3: CASSAQSLYGYTF. For the CDR3, the DNA is TGTGCCAGCTCGGCACAGTCCCTCTATGGCTACACCTTC.

The chain recombines TRBV18 with TRBJ2-3; D might be TRBD1 (6 bases). This CDR3 has 15 amino acids. Trimming removed 6 bases from V and 5 bases from J, with 18 bases in between. Germline values: CDR1 KGHSH, CDR2 LQKENI. The CDR3 DNA is TGTGCCAGCTCCCGGGACACCCAAAGCGGAGATACGCAGTATTTT. Translated: CASSRDTQSGDTQYF.

The J gene is TRBJ2-7, the V gene TRBV15; the D gene is possibly TRBD1 (6 bases). This CDR3 is 14 amino acids long. Per germline, CDR1 LNHNV and CDR2 YYDKDF (reference sequence). Trimming stripped 0 bases from V and 5 bases from J, with 11 bases between. The CDR3 sequence is CATSRDDRFDEQYF. The DNA of the CDR3 is TGTGCCACCAGCAGAGATGACAGGTTCGACGAGCAGTACTTC.

The chain recombines TRBV9 with TRBJ2-3, with 11 bases matching TRBD2. The germline V gene has CDR1 SGDLS and CDR2 YYNGEE. Trimming at V came to 0 bases and at J to 6 bases, leaving 6 bases not matched to a gene. The CDR3 length is 16 residues. The chain's CDR3 is CASSVDGTSGVDTQYF. The CDR3, as DNA: TGTGCCAGCAGCGTAGACGGGACTAGCGGTGTGGATACGCAGTATTTT.

This clone was counted between two and nine times. The rearrangement joins TRBV2 to TRBJ1-1, with D unresolved. The CDR3 loop spans 11 amino acids. The germline gives CDR1 SNHLY, CDR2 FYNNEI. Trimming took 10 bases from V and 7 from J, leaving 13 bases between them. The CDR3 sequence is CATKRVIEAFF. The CDR3 DNA reads as TGTGCCACTAAACGGGTTATTGAAGCTTTCTTT.

The CDR3 protein is CASSLGNRGGVRTDTQYF. The CDR3 nucleotides are TGTGCCAGCAGTTTAGGGAACAGGGGGGGGGTGAGGACAGATACGCAGTATTTT. V usage is TRBV27 and J usage is TRBJ2-3; D is possibly TRBD1 (8 bases). This CDR3 comprises 18 residues. Deletions cut 2 bases from V and 3 bases from J, with 21 bases between. From germline, CDR1 is MNHEY and CDR2 SMNVEV (reference sequence).

J is TRBJ1-6 and V is TRBV9; 8 bases line up with TRBD1. The V gene end was trimmed by 4 bases and the J gene end by 8 bases; junction bases not matched to a gene: 8. Looked up from germline, CDR1 is SGDLS and CDR2 is YYNGEE. CDR3 length: 15 residues. CDR3 amino acids: CASSSEGQGYSPLHF. The CDR3 region has the DNA TGTGCCAGCAGCTCAGAAGGACAGGGCTATTCACCCCTCCACTTT.

This clone occurred a few times. The V call is TRBV9, the J call TRBJ1-2, with D tentatively TRBD1 (6 bases). V lost 4 bases, J lost 0 bases, and 16 bases lay in between. The CDR3 is made up of 16 amino acids. The germline V gene has CDR1 SGDLS and CDR2 YYNGEE. DNA of the CDR3: TGTGCCAGCAGCACCCTGGACAGCTACACTAACTATGGCTACACCTTC. Its translation is CASSTLDSYTNYGYTF.

The chain carries TRBV4-1 and TRBJ2-7; maybe TRBD2 (5 bases). The CDR3 covers 15 residues. Germline-derived CDR1 and CDR2 are MGHRA and YSYEKL. Trimming removed 3 bases from V and 2 bases from J, with 14 bases in between. Written as DNA, the CDR3 is TGCGCCAGCAGCCACGGACTCCCTCGCGCCTACGAGCAGTACTTC. This translates into CASSHGLPRAYEQYF.

This rearrangement joins TRBV7-9 to TRBJ1-6; no firm D call. The CDR3 has 17 residues. V was shortened by 2 bases and J by 8 bases, with 19 bases between the two germline ends. Germline V gene lookup returns CDR1 SEHNR and CDR2 FQNEAQ (reference sequence). The CDR3: CASSLRARGSGDSPLHF. The CDR3 DNA is TGTGCCAGCAGCTTAAGGGCGCGGGGTAGTGGCGATTCACCCCTCCACTTT.

This clone was detected only once. The CDR3: CAISPYPLKPDEQFF. CDR3 bases: TGTGCCATCAGCCCATATCCTTTGAAGCCGGATGAGCAGTTCTTC. This chain uses TRBV10-3 with TRBJ2-1, with D uncertain. Germline V lookup: CDR1 ENHRY, CDR2 SYGVKD. This CDR3 has 15 residues. Between the trimmed V and J ends, which lost 6 bases and 8 bases, there was a span of 20 bases.

This clone came up once. This sequence joins TRBV5-1 and TRBJ2-3; 10 bases line up with TRBD2. Losses at the gene ends were 7 bases for V and 2 bases for J; bases not matched to a gene: 4. CDR3 size: 14 residues. CDR1 and CDR2 (germline): SGHRS, YFSETQ. CDR3 loop: CASDTSGDTDTQYF. The CDR3 DNA is TGCGCCAGCGATACTAGCGGGGACACAGATACGCAGTATTTT. Supplemented by reference TRBV5-1 and TRBJ2-3, the full variable domain reads KAGVTQTPRYLIKTRGQQVTLSCSPISGHRSVSWYQQTPGQGLQFLFEYFSETQRNKGNFPGRFSGRQFSNSRSEMNVSTLELGDSALYLCASDTSGDTDTQYFGPGTRLTVL.

The chain links TRBV10-3 to TRBJ1-1, with 7 nucleotides matching TRBD1. The germline gives CDR1 ENHRY, CDR2 SYGVKD. Trimming at V came to 6 bases and at J to 0 bases, leaving 1 base not matched to a gene. This CDR3 contains 13 residues. The CDR3 sequence: CAIRGTVNTEAFF. As DNA, the CDR3 is TGTGCCATCAGGGGGACAGTGAACACTGAAGCTTTCTTT.

V and J are TRBV5-1 and TRBJ1-2; a possible D gene is TRBD1 (5 bases). Germline V lookup: CDR1 SGHRS, CDR2 YFSETQ. This CDR3 has 17 residues. V was clipped by 4 bases and J by 0 bases, with 19 bases between them. DNA of the CDR3: TGCGCCAGCAGCCCGTTGGGGGAGGTTACCTCTAACTATGGCTACACCTTC. Its protein product is CASSPLGEVTSNYGYTF. Variable domain in full (rest from reference TRBV5-1 and TRBJ1-2): KAGVTQTPRYLIKTRGQQVTLSCSPISGHRSVSWYQQTPGQGLQFLFEYFSETQRNKGNFPGRFSGRQFSNSRSEMNVSTLELGDSALYLCASSPLGEVTSNYGYTFGSGTRLTVV.

The chain combines TRBV3-1 (or the pseudogene TRBV3-2) with TRBJ2-3, with D possibly matching TRBD2 (6 bases). The CDR3 covers 14 residues. With 5 bases removed from V and 0 bases from J, the gap between germline ends came to 9 bases. Germline CDR1 reads LGHDT; CDR2 reads YNNKEL (reference sequence). CDR3 in amino acids: CASSFSGSTDTQYF. The CDR3 bases are TGTGCCAGCAGCTTCAGCGGGAGCACAGATACGCAGTATTTT.

This rearrangement joins TRBV30 to TRBJ2-3; 7 bases map to TRBD2. Unmatched junction bases numbered 5, after V lost 2 bases and J lost 3 bases. This CDR3 is 14 amino acids long. Germline CDR1 reads GTSNPN; CDR2 reads SVGIG (reference sequence). The CDR3 bases are TGTGCCTGGAGTAGGGGAGCGGGGACAGATACGCAGTATTTT. It yields the protein CAWSRGAGTDTQYF.

The V call is TRBV5-1, the J call TRBJ1-1; no clear D. Trimming removed 0 bases from V and 0 bases from J, with 9 bases in between. This CDR3 is 15 amino acids long. CDR1 SGHRS and CDR2 YFSETQ come from the germline V gene. CDR3 in amino acids: CASSLDAAMNTEAFF. The CDR3 region has the DNA TGCGCCAGCAGCTTGGACGCGGCGATGAACACTGAAGCTTTCTTT.

The rearrangement joins TRBV9 to TRBJ1-6; TRBD1 is a possible D gene (5 bases). The CDR3 is 14 residues long. V lost 0 bases to trimming and J lost 11 bases, with 12 bases between them. Germline V gene lookup returns CDR1 SGDLS and CDR2 YYNGEE. The CDR3 bases are TGTGCCAGCAGCGTAGGAGCTACAGGCCCACCCCTCCACTTT. Protein sequence: CASSVGATGPPLHF.

The chain uses TRBV27 and TRBJ1-4; TRBD1 agrees at 7 bases. CDR3 length equals 12 residues. The V and J ends lost 7 bases and 10 bases, in that order; junction bases with no gene match: 6. Germline CDR1 is MNHEY and CDR2 is SMNVEV (reference sequence). Here the CDR3 DNA reads TGTGCCAGCAAGCAGGGGGTCGGAAAACTGTTTTTT. Its protein product is CASKQGVGKLFF. Complete variable domain (other parts from reference TRBV27 and TRBJ1-4): EAQVTQNPRYLITVTGKKLTVTCSQNMNHEYMSWYRQDPGLGLRQIYYSMNVEVTDKGDVPEGYKVSRKEKRNFPLILESPSPNQTSLYFCASKQGVGKLFFGSGTQLSVL.